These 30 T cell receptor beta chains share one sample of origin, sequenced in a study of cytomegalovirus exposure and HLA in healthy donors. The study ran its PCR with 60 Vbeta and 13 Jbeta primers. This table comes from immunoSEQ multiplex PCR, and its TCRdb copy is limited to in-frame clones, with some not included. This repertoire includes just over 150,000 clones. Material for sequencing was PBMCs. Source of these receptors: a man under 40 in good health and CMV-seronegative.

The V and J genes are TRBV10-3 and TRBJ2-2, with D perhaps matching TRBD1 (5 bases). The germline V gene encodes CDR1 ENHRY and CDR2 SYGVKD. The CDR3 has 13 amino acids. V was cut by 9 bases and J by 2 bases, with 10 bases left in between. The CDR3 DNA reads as TGTGCCATGAATCAGGGAAACACCGGGGAGCTGTTTTTT. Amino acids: CAMNQGNTGELFF.

The CDR3 is CASSLYIGPSGNTIYF. The CDR3 nucleotides read TGTGCCAGCAGCTTATATATCGGTCCCTCTGGAAACACCATATATTTT. The chain employs TRBV11-2 and TRBJ1-3; D is unclear. CDR3 length equals 16 residues. CDR1 is SGHAT and CDR2 is FQNNGV in the germline V gene. V dropped 2 bases and J dropped 0 bases, with 11 bases sitting between them.

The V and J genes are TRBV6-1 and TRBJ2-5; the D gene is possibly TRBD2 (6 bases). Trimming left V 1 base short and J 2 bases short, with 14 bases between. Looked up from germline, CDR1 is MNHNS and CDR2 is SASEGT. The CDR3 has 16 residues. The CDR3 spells CASSEVAGRIQETQYF. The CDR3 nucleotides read TGTGCCAGCAGTGAAGTGGCGGGAAGGATACAAGAGACCCAGTACTTC.

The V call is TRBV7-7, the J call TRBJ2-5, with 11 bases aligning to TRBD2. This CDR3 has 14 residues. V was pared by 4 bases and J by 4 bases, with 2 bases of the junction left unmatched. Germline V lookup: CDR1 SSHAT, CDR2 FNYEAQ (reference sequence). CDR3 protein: CASSSGLAGETQYF. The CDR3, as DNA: TGTGCCAGCAGCTCAGGACTAGCGGGAGAGACCCAGTACTTC.

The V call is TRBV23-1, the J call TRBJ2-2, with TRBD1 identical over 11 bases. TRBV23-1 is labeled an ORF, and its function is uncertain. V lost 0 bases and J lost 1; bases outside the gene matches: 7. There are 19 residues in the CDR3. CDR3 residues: CASSQSGTGGGMNTGELFF. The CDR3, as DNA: TGCGCCAGCAGTCAATCAGGGACAGGGGGTGGGATGAACACCGGGGAGCTGTTTTTT.

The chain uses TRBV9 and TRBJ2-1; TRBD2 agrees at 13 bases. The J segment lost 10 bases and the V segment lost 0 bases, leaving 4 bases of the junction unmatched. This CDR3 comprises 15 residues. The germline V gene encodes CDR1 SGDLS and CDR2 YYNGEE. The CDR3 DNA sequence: TGTGCCAGCAGCGTAGTACTAGCGGGAGGGGGGGAGCAGTTCTTC. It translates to CASSVVLAGGGEQFF.

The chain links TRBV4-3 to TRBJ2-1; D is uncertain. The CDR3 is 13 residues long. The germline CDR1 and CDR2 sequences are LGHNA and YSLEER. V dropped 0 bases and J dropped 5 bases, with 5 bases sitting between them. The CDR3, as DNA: TGCGCCAGCAGCCAAGAGTTAGACAATGAGCAGTTCTTC. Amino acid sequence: CASSQELDNEQFF.

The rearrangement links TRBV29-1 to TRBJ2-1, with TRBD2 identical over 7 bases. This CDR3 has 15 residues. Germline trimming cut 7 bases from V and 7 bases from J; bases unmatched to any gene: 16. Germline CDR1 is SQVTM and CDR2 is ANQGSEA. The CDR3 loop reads CSANTPGLPRNEQFF. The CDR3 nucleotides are TGCAGCGCAAATACCCCGGGACTACCGAGGAATGAGCAGTTCTTC.

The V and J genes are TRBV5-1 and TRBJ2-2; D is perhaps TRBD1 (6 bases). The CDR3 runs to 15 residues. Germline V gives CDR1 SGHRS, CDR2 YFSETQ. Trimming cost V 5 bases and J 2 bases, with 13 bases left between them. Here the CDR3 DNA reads TGCGCCAGCAGGTCCCGGACAGTCAACACCGGGGAGCTGTTTTTT. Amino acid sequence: CASRSRTVNTGELFF.

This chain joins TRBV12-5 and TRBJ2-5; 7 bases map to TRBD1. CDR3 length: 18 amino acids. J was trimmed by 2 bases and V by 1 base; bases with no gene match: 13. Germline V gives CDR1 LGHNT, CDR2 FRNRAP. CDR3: CASGLAFPGQIAQETQYF. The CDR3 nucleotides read TGTGCTAGTGGTTTGGCCTTTCCGGGACAGATCGCACAAGAGACCCAGTACTTC.

This chain's CDR3 is CATSTPGRVTEAFF. The CDR3 DNA sequence: TGTGCCACCAGCACGCCGGGGAGAGTCACTGAAGCTTTCTTT. The V gene is TRBV15, the J gene TRBJ1-1; no firm D call. Trimming shortened V by 4 bases and J by 4 bases, and 13 bases separated the two germline ends. Per germline, CDR1 LNHNV and CDR2 YYDKDF (reference sequence). There are 14 residues in the CDR3.

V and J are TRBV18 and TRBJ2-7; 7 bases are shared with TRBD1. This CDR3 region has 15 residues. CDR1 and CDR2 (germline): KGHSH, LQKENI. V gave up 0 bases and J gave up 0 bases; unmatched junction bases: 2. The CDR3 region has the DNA TGTGCCAGCTCACCACCCGGGACAGTCTCCTACGAGCAGTACTTC. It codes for CASSPPGTVSYEQYF.

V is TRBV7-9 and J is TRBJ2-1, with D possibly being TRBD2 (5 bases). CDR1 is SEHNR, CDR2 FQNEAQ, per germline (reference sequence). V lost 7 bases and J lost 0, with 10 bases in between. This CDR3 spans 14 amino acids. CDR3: CASNGGSSYNEQFF. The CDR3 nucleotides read TGTGCCAGCAACGGTGGGAGCTCCTACAATGAGCAGTTCTTC.

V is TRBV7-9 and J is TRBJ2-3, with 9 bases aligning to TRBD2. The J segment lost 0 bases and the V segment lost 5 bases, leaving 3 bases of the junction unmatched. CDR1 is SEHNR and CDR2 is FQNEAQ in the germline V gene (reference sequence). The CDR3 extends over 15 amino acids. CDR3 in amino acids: CASSEGLASTDTQYF. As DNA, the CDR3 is TGTGCCAGCAGCGAGGGACTAGCCAGCACAGATACGCAGTATTTT.

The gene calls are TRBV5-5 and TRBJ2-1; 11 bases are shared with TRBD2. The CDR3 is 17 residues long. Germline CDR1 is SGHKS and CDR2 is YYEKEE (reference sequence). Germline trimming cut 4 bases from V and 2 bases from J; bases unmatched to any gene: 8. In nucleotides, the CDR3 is TGTGCCAGCAGCGAAACTAGCGGGAGTGGTGCCTACAATGAGCAGTTCTTC. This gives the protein CASSETSGSGAYNEQFF.

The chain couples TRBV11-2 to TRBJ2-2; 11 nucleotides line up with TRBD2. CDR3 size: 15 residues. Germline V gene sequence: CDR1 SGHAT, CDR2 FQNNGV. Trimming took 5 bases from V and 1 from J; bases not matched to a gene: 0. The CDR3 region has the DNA TGTGCCAGCAGCGGGACTAGCGGGAACACCGGGGAGCTGTTTTTT. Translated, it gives CASSGTSGNTGELFF.

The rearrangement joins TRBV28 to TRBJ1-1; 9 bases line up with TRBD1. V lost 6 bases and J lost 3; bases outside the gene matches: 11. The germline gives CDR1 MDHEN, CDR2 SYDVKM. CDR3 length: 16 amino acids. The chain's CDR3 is CASRPGTGILHTEAFF. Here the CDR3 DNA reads TGTGCCAGCAGACCCGGGACAGGGATTCTACACACTGAAGCTTTCTTT.

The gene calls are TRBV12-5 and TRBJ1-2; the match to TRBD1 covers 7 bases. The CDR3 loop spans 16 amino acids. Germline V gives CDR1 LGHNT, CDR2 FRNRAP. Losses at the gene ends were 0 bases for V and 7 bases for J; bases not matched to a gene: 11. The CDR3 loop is CASGLVRDREDSGYTF. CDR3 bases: TGTGCTAGTGGTTTGGTTCGAGACAGGGAGGACAGTGGCTACACCTTC.

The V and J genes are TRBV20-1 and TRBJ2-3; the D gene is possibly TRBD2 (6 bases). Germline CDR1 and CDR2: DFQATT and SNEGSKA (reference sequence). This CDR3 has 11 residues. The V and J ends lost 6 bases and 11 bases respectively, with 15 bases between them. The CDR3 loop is CSAQLAPKQYF. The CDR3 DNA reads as TGCAGTGCACAACTAGCTCCCAAGCAGTATTTT.

The CDR3 loop reads CASSLGLAGPHSYEQYF. The CDR3 DNA is TGTGCCAGCAGCTTGGGACTAGCGGGGCCCCACTCCTACGAGCAGTACTTC. The chain recombines TRBV5-5 with TRBJ2-7; TRBD2 matches 11 bases. This CDR3 contains 17 residues. J was trimmed by 0 bases and V by 0 bases; bases with no gene match: 5. From germline, CDR1 is SGHKS and CDR2 YYEKEE (reference sequence).

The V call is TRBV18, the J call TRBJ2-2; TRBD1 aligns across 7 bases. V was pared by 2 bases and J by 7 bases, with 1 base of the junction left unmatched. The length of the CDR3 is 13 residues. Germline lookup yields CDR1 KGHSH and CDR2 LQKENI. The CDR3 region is CASSPGDSGELFF. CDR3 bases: TGTGCCAGCTCACCAGGGGACAGCGGGGAGCTGTTTTTT. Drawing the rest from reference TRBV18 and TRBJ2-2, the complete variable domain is NAGVMQNPRHLVRRRGQEARLRCSPMKGHSHVYWYRQLPEEGLKFMVYLQKENIIDESGMPKERFSAEFPKEGPSILRIQQVVRGDSAAYFCASSPGDSGELFFGEGSRLTVL.

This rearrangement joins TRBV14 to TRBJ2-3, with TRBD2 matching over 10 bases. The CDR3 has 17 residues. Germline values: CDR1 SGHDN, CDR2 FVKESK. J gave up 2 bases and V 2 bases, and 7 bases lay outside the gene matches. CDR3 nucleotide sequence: TGTGCCAGCAGCCAATGGCAGACTAGCGGGTTCACAGATACGCAGTATTTT. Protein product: CASSQWQTSGFTDTQYF. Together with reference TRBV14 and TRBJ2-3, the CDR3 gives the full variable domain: EAGVTQFPSHSVIEKGQTVTLRCDPISGHDNLYWYRRVMGKEIKFLLHFVKESKQDESGMPNNRFLAERTGGTYSTLKVQPAELEDSGVYFCASSQWQTSGFTDTQYFGPGTRLTVL.

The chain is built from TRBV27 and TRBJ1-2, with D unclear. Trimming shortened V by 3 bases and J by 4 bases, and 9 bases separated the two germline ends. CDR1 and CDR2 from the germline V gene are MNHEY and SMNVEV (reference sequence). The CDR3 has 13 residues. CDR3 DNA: TGTGCCAGCAGTTTTAGTTCCCTCTATGGCTACACCTTC. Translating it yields CASSFSSLYGYTF.

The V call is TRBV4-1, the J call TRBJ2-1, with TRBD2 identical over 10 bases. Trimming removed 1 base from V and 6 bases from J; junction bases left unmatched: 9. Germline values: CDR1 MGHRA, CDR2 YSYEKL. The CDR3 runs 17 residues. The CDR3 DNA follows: TGCGCCAGCAGCCAAGTCCTAGCGGGAGTTCTATCCAATGAGCAGTTCTTC. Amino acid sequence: CASSQVLAGVLSNEQFF.

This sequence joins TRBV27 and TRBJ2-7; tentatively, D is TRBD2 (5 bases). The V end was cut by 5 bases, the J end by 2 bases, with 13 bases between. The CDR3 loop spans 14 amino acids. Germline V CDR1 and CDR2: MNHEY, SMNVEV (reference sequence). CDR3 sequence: CASSPGRVPYEQYF. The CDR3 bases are TGTGCCAGCAGTCCCGGGCGGGTCCCCTACGAGCAGTACTTC.

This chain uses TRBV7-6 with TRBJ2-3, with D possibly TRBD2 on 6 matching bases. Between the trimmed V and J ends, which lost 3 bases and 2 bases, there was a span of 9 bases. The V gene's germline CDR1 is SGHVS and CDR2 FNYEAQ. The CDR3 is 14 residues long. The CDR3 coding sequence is TGTGCCAGCAGCTTGCGGGGACCCACAGATACGCAGTATTTT. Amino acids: CASSLRGPTDTQYF.

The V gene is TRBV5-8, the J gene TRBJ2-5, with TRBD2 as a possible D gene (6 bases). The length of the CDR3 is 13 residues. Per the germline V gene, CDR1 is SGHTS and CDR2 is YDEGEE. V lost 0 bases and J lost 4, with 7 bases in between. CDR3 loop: CASSLGGIETQYF. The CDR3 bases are TGTGCCAGCAGCTTGGGCGGGATAGAGACCCAGTACTTC.

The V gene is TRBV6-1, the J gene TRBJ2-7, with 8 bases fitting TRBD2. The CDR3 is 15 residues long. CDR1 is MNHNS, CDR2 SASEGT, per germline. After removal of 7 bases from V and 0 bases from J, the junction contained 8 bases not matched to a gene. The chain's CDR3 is CASTRSGTRSYEQYF. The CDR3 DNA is TGTGCCAGCACCCGTAGCGGGACGCGCTCCTACGAGCAGTACTTC.

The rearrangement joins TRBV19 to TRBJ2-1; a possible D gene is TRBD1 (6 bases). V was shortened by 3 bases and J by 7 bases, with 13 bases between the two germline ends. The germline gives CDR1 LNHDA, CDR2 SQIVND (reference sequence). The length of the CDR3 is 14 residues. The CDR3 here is CASSIQGRSNEQFF. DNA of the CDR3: TGTGCCAGTAGTATCCAGGGGAGATCGAATGAGCAGTTCTTC.

CDR3 sequence: CASRMSGLEKLFF. CDR3 DNA: TGTGCCAGCAGGATGTCAGGACTCGAAAAACTGTTTTTT. V and J are TRBV5-6 and TRBJ1-4; unclear D gene. V was shortened by 5 bases and J by 8 bases, with 13 bases between the two germline ends. CDR1 is SGHDT and CDR2 is YYEEEE in the germline V gene. There are 13 residues in the CDR3.